The rows below give T cell receptor beta chains drawn from one sample of a study of blood T cell repertoires in COVID-19. Sequenced by immunoSEQ multiplex PCR; TCRdb stores in-frame clones only, minus some. The table includes fewer than 350,000 clones, around 86% detected once. The source material was peripheral blood. The receptors were sampled from an older woman with active or convalescent COVID-19. Both conserved end residues are part of each CDR3. D genes are given only for firm matches. Rows may omit the clone size; those that give it use once, few, many or a size class.

len	abundance	v_gene	d_gene	j_gene	CDR3aa	CDR3nt
15	NA	TRBV9	NA	TRBJ2-1	CASSVAGGGNNEQFF	TGTGCCAGCAGCGTAGCTGGGGGCGGAAACAATGAGCAGTTCTTC
13	NA	TRBV5-8	TRBD2	TRBJ2-1	CASSWDYKDEQFF	TGTGCCAGCAGCTGGGACTATAAAGATGAGCAGTTCTTC
14	NA	TRBV11-3	NA	TRBJ2-2	CASSSGVNTGELFF	TGTGCCAGCAGTTCGGGGGTCAACACCGGGGAGCTGTTTTTT
16	NA	TRBV3-1/TRBV3-2	NA	TRBJ2-5	CASSQDLGGGQETQYF	TGTGCCAGCAGCCAAGATCTAGGAGGGGGCCAGGAGACCCAGTACTTC
15	NA	TRBV11-2	TRBD1	TRBJ2-7	CASSLPRQGRNEQYF	TGTGCCAGCAGCTTACCTCGACAGGGCAGGAACGAGCAGTACTTC
11	NA	TRBV5-1	NA	TRBJ1-1	CASSLGEEAFF	TGCGCCAGCAGCTTGGGAGAGGAGGCTTTCTTT
18	NA	TRBV4-2	NA	TRBJ1-4	CASSRTPSGSAANEKLFF	TGTGCCAGCAGCCGCACCCCCAGCGGCTCCGCAGCTAATGAAAAACTGTTTTTT
15	NA	TRBV18	TRBD1	TRBJ1-2	CASSPQQGSDYGYTF	TGTGCCAGCTCACCACAACAGGGGTCGGACTATGGCTACACCTTC
16	NA	TRBV14	NA	TRBJ2-3	CASSQDWDKGSDTQYF	TGTGCCAGCAGCCAAGATTGGGACAAGGGGTCAGATACGCAGTATTTT
16	NA	TRBV11-1	NA	TRBJ2-2	CASSLQAEVNTGELFF	TGTGCCAGCAGCTTACAAGCGGAGGTAAACACCGGGGAGCTGTTTTTT
14	NA	TRBV19	NA	TRBJ2-7	CASSIAGVFDEQYF	TGTGCCAGTAGTATAGCGGGGGTCTTCGACGAGCAGTACTTC
11	NA	TRBV6-6	NA	TRBJ1-2	CASSTEVGYTF	TGTGCCAGCAGTACCGAGGTGGGCTACACCTTC
13	NA	TRBV5-6	NA	TRBJ2-5	CASSLGQGLTQYF	TGTGCCAGCAGCTTGGGCCAGGGCTTGACCCAGTACTTC
16	NA	TRBV15	TRBD2	TRBJ2-1	CATDLSGTSGGGEQFF	TGTGCCACCGATCTTTCCGGGACTAGCGGGGGTGGTGAGCAGTTCTTC
14	NA	TRBV19	TRBD1	TRBJ1-2	CASSIAGGYYGYTF	TGTGCCAGTAGTATAGCAGGGGGCTACTATGGCTACACCTTC
13	NA	TRBV5-1	NA	TRBJ2-7	CASSRADSDEQYF	TGCGCCAGCAGCAGAGCAGACAGTGACGAGCAGTACTTC
14	NA	TRBV20-1	TRBD1	TRBJ1-4	CSASYIGGEEKLFF	TGCAGTGCTAGTTATATAGGGGGCGAGGAAAAACTGTTTTTT
14	NA	TRBV1	NA	TRBJ2-4	CTEPDRGPKNIQYF	TGCACCGAACCTGATAGGGGTCCCAAAAACATTCAGTACTTC
15	NA	TRBV11-3	NA	TRBJ2-1	CASSGRGSSYNEQFF	TGTGCCAGCAGCGGACGAGGGAGTTCCTACAATGAGCAGTTCTTC
14	NA	TRBV7-9	NA	TRBJ1-6	CASGRVLSNSPLHF	TGTGCCAGCGGCCGGGTCCTAAGCAATTCACCCCTCCACTTT
15	few	TRBV19	NA	TRBJ1-5	CASSIWLAGNQPQHF	TGTGCCAGTAGTATCTGGTTGGCAGGCAATCAGCCCCAGCATTTT
11	NA	TRBV7-2	NA	TRBJ2-7	CASSSIYEQYF	TGTGCCAGCAGCTCTATATACGAGCAGTACTTC
14	NA	TRBV19	TRBD1	TRBJ2-3	CASTEGTGFNTQYF	TGTGCCAGTACGGAGGGGACAGGCTTCAATACGCAGTATTTT
13	NA	TRBV24-1	NA	TRBJ1-5	CATSDLSGQPQHF	TGTGCCACCAGTGATTTGAGCGGGCAGCCCCAGCATTTT
20	NA	TRBV6-1	TRBD1	TRBJ1-5	CASSEAVGGQGGVGNQPQHF	TGTGCCAGCAGTGAAGCGGTCGGTGGACAGGGAGGTGTGGGCAATCAGCCCCAGCATTTT
17	NA	TRBV6-2/TRBV6-3	TRBD2	TRBJ2-1	CASSYQLAASSYNEQFF	TGTGCCAGCAGTTACCAACTAGCGGCGAGCTCCTACAATGAGCAGTTCTTC
14	NA	TRBV3-1/TRBV3-2	TRBD1	TRBJ1-2	CASSHGTGRFGYTF	TGTGCCAGCAGCCACGGGACAGGGAGATTTGGCTACACCTTC
14	NA	TRBV19	TRBD1	TRBJ1-5	CASSMGQGTKPQHF	TGTGCCAGTAGTATGGGACAGGGGACTAAGCCCCAGCATTTT
15	NA	TRBV11-3	TRBD1	TRBJ2-5	CASSPRTGGLETQYF	TGTGCCAGCAGCCCGCGGACAGGGGGCTTAGAGACCCAGTACTTC
14	NA	TRBV27	NA	TRBJ2-5	CASSPTGTPGTQYF	TGTGCCAGCAGTCCCACAGGGACCCCCGGGACCCAGTACTTC
17	NA	TRBV5-6	TRBD2	TRBJ2-3	CASSRSMAGGPSDTQYF	TGTGCCAGCAGCCGGAGTATGGCGGGGGGACCATCAGATACGCAGTATTTT
16	NA	TRBV7-6	TRBD1	TRBJ1-1	CASSATGVSISTEAFF	TGTGCCAGCAGCGCCACAGGGGTTAGTATTAGTACTGAAGCTTTCTTT
16	NA	TRBV5-3	TRBD1	TRBJ2-7	CARSLVDRGPSYEQYF	TGTGCCAGAAGCTTGGTCGACAGGGGTCCCTCCTACGAGCAGTACTTC
15	NA	TRBV2	NA	TRBJ1-1	CASTTEWGGNTEAFF	TGTGCCAGCACCACCGAGTGGGGGGGGAACACTGAAGCTTTCTTT
16	NA	TRBV6-6	NA	TRBJ1-1	CASSPISLQGYTEAFF	TGTGCCAGCAGTCCGATTAGTTTACAGGGTTACACTGAAGCTTTCTTT
15	NA	TRBV5-1	NA	TRBJ2-7	CASSSATTGTYEQYF	TGCGCCAGCAGCTCAGCCACAACAGGTACCTACGAGCAGTACTTC
15	NA	TRBV6-2/TRBV6-3	TRBD2	TRBJ2-3	CASSSPGTMWDTQYF	TGTGCCAGCAGTTCTCCGGGGACTATGTGGGATACGCAGTATTTT
14	NA	TRBV5-1	NA	TRBJ1-2	CASSSNGFHYGYTF	TGCGCCAGCAGCTCAAACGGGTTTCACTATGGCTACACCTTC
16	NA	TRBV7-8	TRBD2	TRBJ2-5	CASSLAASGGPETQYF	TGTGCCAGCAGCTTAGCGGCTAGCGGGGGGCCGGAGACCCAGTACTTC
14	NA	TRBV5-1	NA	TRBJ1-6	CASSSGDNNSPLHF	TGCGCCAGCAGCTCCGGGGACAATAATTCACCCCTCCACTTT
15	NA	TRBV27	NA	TRBJ2-7	CASSLYGSNYYEQYF	TGTGCCAGCAGTTTATATGGGAGTAACTACTACGAGCAGTACTTC